This is a list of T cell receptor beta chains from one sample in a study of cytomegalovirus exposure and HLA in healthy donors. Repertoires were generated with immunoSEQ multiplex PCR, while TCRdb's copy carries only in-frame clones and drops some. The sample carries 99,000 or so clones, around four fifths recorded once. Material for sequencing was PBMCs. Every receptor here comes from a middle-aged woman in good health and CMV-seropositive. Both conserved end residues are part of each CDR3. D genes are given only for firm matches. Expanded clones get a size class; other rows say once, few or many, or leave the size out.

TRBV7-9	TRBJ2-2	TRBD2	once	CSSTGGGYTGELFF	TGTTCCAGCACGGGGGGGGGTTACACCGGGGAGCTGTTTTTT
TRBV10-3	TRBJ2-7	TRBD1	-	CAISWPGQGGASSYEQHF	TGTGCCATCAGCTGGCCTGGACAGGGGGGCGCGAGCTCCTACGAGCAGCACTTC
TRBV5-1	TRBJ1-5	TRBD1	-	CASSFLPGQGNQPQHF	TGCGCCAGCAGCTTTCTACCGGGACAGGGAAACCAGCCCCAGCATTTT
TRBV7-3	TRBJ2-1	-	-	CASSLRGGTYNEQFF	TGTGCCAGCAGTTTAAGGGGGGGAACCTACAATGAGCAGTTCTTC
TRBV23-1	TRBJ1-5	-	-	CASSQSTVRDRPNQPQHF	TGCGCCAGCAGTCAATCGACGGTTCGAGACAGACCCAATCAGCCCCAGCATTTT
TRBV10-1	TRBJ2-3	-	-	CASSVSGVSTDTQYF	TGCGCCAGCAGTGTTTCAGGGGTGAGCACAGATACGCAGTATTTT
TRBV4-1	TRBJ2-1	-	-	CASSQVGGLYNEQFF	TGCGCCAGCAGCCAAGTTGGGGGCCTCTACAATGAGCAGTTCTTC
TRBV13	TRBJ2-7	-	-	CASSFAGRPSYEQYF	TGTGCCAGCAGCTTCGCAGGTCGCCCCTCCTACGAGCAGTACTTC
TRBV4-1	TRBJ2-5	TRBD1	-	CASSQEGTGGPETQYF	TGCGCCAGCAGCCAAGAAGGGACAGGGGGCCCGGAGACCCAGTACTTC
TRBV6-6	TRBJ2-7	TRBD1	-	CASTPNRDRSHYF	TGTGCCAGCACTCCGAATCGGGACAGGTCCCACTACTTC
TRBV5-4	TRBJ2-5	TRBD2	-	CASSRAGVLQETQYF	TGTGCCAGCAGCCGAGCGGGGGTCTTACAAGAGACCCAGTACTTC
TRBV11-2	TRBJ2-7	-	-	CASSLLKRRGEQYF	TGTGCCAGCAGTCTTTTAAAGCGGCGCGGGGAGCAGTACTTC
TRBV10-3	TRBJ2-5	-	few	CAISDRILVEETQYF	TGTGCCATCAGTGATCGTATTCTAGTGGAGGAGACCCAGTACTTC
TRBV28	TRBJ1-5	TRBD1	once	CASSLWSSLGGQGTQINQPQHF	TGTGCCAGCAGTTTATGGTCTAGTTTGGGGGGACAGGGTACACAAATTAATCAGCCCCAGCATTTT
TRBV5-8	TRBJ2-5	TRBD1	-	CASSFGQVYQETQYF	TGTGCCAGCAGCTTCGGACAGGTGTACCAAGAGACCCAGTACTTC
TRBV5-1	TRBJ1-1	TRBD1	-	CASTGQAGTEAFF	TGCGCCAGCACCGGACAGGCGGGCACTGAAGCTTTCTTT
TRBV7-9	TRBJ2-3	TRBD1	-	CASSLTTGMTDTQYF	TGTGCCAGCAGCTTAACGACAGGGATGACAGATACGCAGTATTTT
TRBV11-2	TRBJ1-2	-	-	CASSSRGRGGDGYTF	TGTGCCAGCAGCTCCCGCGGGAGGGGGGGTGATGGCTACACCTTC
TRBV15	TRBJ2-7	-	-	CATSRGLGEQYF	TGTGCCACCAGCAGGGGGCTGGGGGAGCAGTACTTC
TRBV7-2	TRBJ1-3	-	-	CASSLVRGSSGNTIYF	TGTGCCAGCAGCTTAGTACGGGGGTCCTCTGGAAACACCATATATTTT
TRBV7-9	TRBJ1-1	-	-	CASSLFMGLDTEAFF	TGTGCCAGCAGCTTATTTATGGGCCTGGACACTGAAGCTTTCTTT
TRBV4-1	TRBJ1-2	-	-	CASSQVNRGNGYTF	TGCGCCAGCAGCCAAGTAAATAGGGGGAATGGCTACACCTTC
TRBV9	TRBJ1-3	TRBD1	-	CASSATTGGVGNTIYF	TGTGCCAGCAGCGCTACGACAGGGGGCGTTGGAAACACCATATATTTT
TRBV19	TRBJ1-1	-	-	CASSNQGWVDTEAFF	TGTGCCAGTAGTAATCAGGGATGGGTCGACACTGAAGCTTTCTTT
TRBV10-3	TRBJ2-7	TRBD1	-	CAISNPGQGSPYEQYF	TGTGCCATCTCGAATCCGGGACAGGGGAGTCCCTACGAGCAGTACTTC
TRBV5-5	TRBJ1-3	-	-	CASSRDIPDSGNTIYF	TGTGCCAGCAGCCGAGACATACCCGACTCTGGAAACACCATATATTTT
TRBV28	TRBJ2-3	TRBD2	-	CASSLSLAGGGDTQYF	TGTGCCAGCAGTTTATCACTAGCGGGAGGGGGGGATACGCAGTATTTT
TRBV27	TRBJ1-1	-	-	CASSLGARTEAFF	TGTGCCAGCAGTCTTGGGGCGAGGACTGAAGCTTTCTTT
TRBV19	TRBJ2-6	-	-	CASSMYSGANVLTF	TGTGCCAGTAGTATGTACTCTGGGGCCAACGTCCTGACTTTC
TRBV6-5	TRBJ2-5	TRBD2	-	CASSYRGGRETQYF	TGTGCCAGCAGTTACCGGGGAGGGAGGGAGACCCAGTACTTC
TRBV27	TRBJ2-2	-	-	CASSLPHFGELFF	TGTGCCAGCAGTTTACCCCACTTCGGGGAGCTGTTTTTT
TRBV7-2	TRBJ2-5	TRBD2	-	CASSPTSGRAGETQYF	TGTGCCAGCAGCCCTACTAGCGGGAGGGCCGGGGAGACCCAGTACTTC
TRBV19	TRBJ2-7	TRBD1	-	CASSPWTGTYEQYF	TGTGCCAGTAGCCCGTGGACAGGGACCTACGAGCAGTACTTC
TRBV7-8	TRBJ1-4	-	-	CASSPRRSRWDEKLFF	TGTGCCAGCAGCCCGCGTCGTTCTAGATGGGATGAAAAACTGTTTTTT
TRBV2	TRBJ2-1	-	few	CASHSSYNEQFF	TGTGCCAGCCATTCCTCCTACAATGAGCAGTTCTTC
TRBV11-3	TRBJ1-1	-	few	CASSSYRVSAFF	TGTGCCAGCAGCTCGTACAGGGTTTCAGCTTTCTTT
TRBV5-1	TRBJ2-7	-	-	CASSFYGSSYEQYF	TGCGCCAGCAGCTTTTACGGGAGCTCCTACGAGCAGTACTTC
TRBV29-1	TRBJ2-1	-	-	CSVSTASYNEQFF	TGCAGCGTTTCAACAGCTTCCTACAATGAGCAGTTCTTC
TRBV28	TRBJ2-2	TRBD2	-	CASSLGGRAAGELFF	TGTGCCAGCAGTTTAGGCGGGAGGGCCGCCGGGGAGCTGTTTTTT
TRBV11-2	TRBJ2-7	TRBD2	-	CASSQGTSVSYEQYF	TGTGCCAGCAGCCAAGGGACTAGCGTATCCTACGAGCAGTACTTC
TRBV28	TRBJ2-7	-	few	CASSLPLGRGGYEQYF	TGTGCCAGCAGTTTGCCCCTTGGCAGGGGTGGCTACGAGCAGTACTTC
TRBV4-3	TRBJ2-1	TRBD2	-	CASSQIAGAGTEQFF	TGCGCCAGCAGCCAGATAGCGGGGGCGGGTACTGAGCAGTTCTTC
TRBV7-9	TRBJ2-3	TRBD1	-	CASSQWTGEDTQYF	TGTGCCAGCAGCCAATGGACAGGGGAGGATACGCAGTATTTT
TRBV5-1	TRBJ2-5	TRBD2	-	CASSGGTSGETQYF	TGCGCCAGCAGCGGGGGGACTAGCGGCGAGACCCAGTACTTC
TRBV19	TRBJ1-1	-	-	CASSPRSGFAEAFF	TGTGCCAGTAGCCCCCGGTCGGGATTTGCTGAAGCTTTCTTT
TRBV2	TRBJ1-3	-	-	CASSDPGGRSGNTIYF	TGTGCCAGCAGTGACCCCGGAGGGCGCTCTGGAAACACCATATATTTT
TRBV7-9	TRBJ1-5	TRBD1	-	CASSLTGDNQPQHF	TGTGCCAGCAGCTTAACAGGGGACAATCAGCCCCAGCATTTT
TRBV6-6	TRBJ2-3	-	few	CASSFQGESRTDTQYF	TGTGCCAGCAGTTTCCAGGGCGAAAGCCGCACAGATACGCAGTATTTT
TRBV5-1	TRBJ2-1	TRBD2	-	CASSLAAGGGEQFF	TGCGCCAGCAGCTTGGCGGCGGGAGGCGGGGAGCAGTTCTTC
TRBV5-1	TRBJ2-4	-	few	CASSLPGLNIQYF	TGCGCCAGCAGCCTCCCAGGCCTGAACATTCAGTACTTC
TRBV9	TRBJ2-1	-	-	CASSVRNTYNEQFF	TGTGCCAGCAGCGTACGTAATACCTACAATGAGCAGTTCTTC
TRBV5-1	TRBJ2-2	TRBD2	-	CASSSFSGGNTGELFF	TGCGCCAGCAGCTCATTTAGCGGGGGGAACACCGGGGAGCTGTTTTTT
TRBV7-2	TRBJ1-2	TRBD1	-	CASSLGGQEYGYTF	TGTGCCAGCAGCTTAGGGGGACAGGAATATGGCTACACCTTC
TRBV7-3	TRBJ2-2	TRBD2	few	CASSSAGSGELFF	TGTGCCAGCAGCTCAGCGGGAAGCGGGGAGCTGTTTTTT
TRBV2	TRBJ2-7	TRBD2	few	CASTGGLEYEQYF	TGTGCCAGCACCGGGGGACTAGAGTACGAGCAGTACTTC
TRBV7-8	TRBJ1-5	-	few	CASRGRSNQPQHF	TGTGCCAGCAGGGGCAGGAGCAATCAGCCCCAGCATTTT
TRBV15	TRBJ1-1	TRBD1	-	CATSVNTGGTEAFF	TGTGCCACCAGTGTCAACACAGGGGGCACTGAAGCTTTCTTT
TRBV5-1	TRBJ1-2	-	few	CASSLEGSGDGYTF	TGCGCCAGCAGCTTAGAGGGTTCAGGTGATGGCTACACCTTC
TRBV7-9	TRBJ2-5	-	-	CSSSLELGRLAETQYF	TGTTCCAGCAGCTTAGAACTTGGGAGACTTGCGGAGACCCAGTACTTC